The 18 T cell receptor beta chains below all came from one sample that was sequenced in a study of cytomegalovirus exposure and HLA in healthy donors. PCR used 60 Vbeta primers and 13 Jbeta primers. TCRdb's table, derived via immunoSEQ multiplex PCR, lists solely in-frame clones and lacks some. This table has about 160,000 clones, roughly 65% appearing once. The sample taken for sequencing was PBMCs. Every receptor here comes from a man aged 18-30 years in good health and CMV-seropositive.

There are a few counts of this clone. The gene calls are TRBV28 and TRBJ1-1, with D perhaps TRBD1 (6 bases). Germline values: CDR1 MDHEN, CDR2 SYDVKM. The V and J ends lost 8 bases and 1 base respectively, with 17 bases between them. The CDR3 sequence is 15 residues long. This CDR3 is CASLTGRKENTEAFF. CDR3 sequence (DNA): TGTGCCAGCCTGACAGGCCGCAAAGAGAACACTGAAGCTTTCTTT.

The sample holds one count of this clone. The rearrangement links TRBV27 to TRBJ2-1; D is possibly TRBD2 (6 bases). Germline V gene lookup returns CDR1 MNHEY and CDR2 SMNVEV (reference sequence). The CDR3 is 15 residues long. The germline V and J ends were trimmed by 4 bases and 4 bases, with 14 bases remaining between them. The CDR3 coding sequence is TGTGCCAGCAGTTCTGCTTGGCGGGATTACAATGAGCAGTTCTTC. Its protein product is CASSSAWRDYNEQFF.

The chain is built from TRBV7-9 and TRBJ2-2, with 8 bases fitting TRBD2. Unmatched junction bases numbered 8, after V lost 1 base and J lost 4 bases. In germline, CDR1 is SEHNR, CDR2 FQNEAQ (reference sequence). The CDR3 sequence is 17 residues long. The chain's CDR3 is CASSLGSSGMGTGELFF. CDR3 nucleotides: TGTGCCAGCAGCTTAGGCAGTAGCGGGATGGGCACCGGGGAGCTGTTTTTT.

The rearrangement links TRBV6-1 to TRBJ2-1; D remains unclear. V was cut by 4 bases and J by 8 bases, with 9 bases left in between. In germline, CDR1 is MNHNS, CDR2 SASEGT. The CDR3 loop spans 12 amino acids. This CDR3 reads CASSASAHEQFF. DNA for the CDR3: TGTGCCAGCAGTGCTAGTGCCCATGAGCAGTTCTTC.

The chain links TRBV6-1 to TRBJ2-1, with 7 bases lining up with TRBD2. This CDR3 contains 15 residues. The germline CDR1 and CDR2 sequences are MNHNS and SASEGT. V was pared by 2 bases and J by 8 bases, with 9 bases of the junction left unmatched. The CDR3: CASSESGIIGDEQFF. The CDR3 nucleotides are TGTGCCAGCAGTGAAAGCGGGATAATCGGGGATGAGCAGTTCTTC.

This clone was counted a few times. V gene TRBV6-5 combines with J gene TRBJ2-3; 7 positions match TRBD2. Germline V CDR1 and CDR2: MNHEY, SVGAGI. CDR3 length: 15 residues. With V trimmed by 4 bases and J by 2 bases, 6 bases remained unmatched. The CDR3: CASSFAGLLTDTQYF. In DNA, the CDR3 is TGTGCCAGCAGTTTCGCGGGACTACTCACAGATACGCAGTATTTT.

This rearrangement joins TRBV9 to TRBJ2-1; tentatively, D is TRBD2 (7 bases). V was clipped by 1 base and J by 7 bases, with 15 bases between them. The CDR3 is made up of 15 amino acids. In germline, CDR1 is SGDLS, CDR2 YYNGEE. CDR3 DNA: TGTGCCAGCAGCGTAAGGGGGGGCCAAGGAAATGAGCAGTTCTTC. It encodes CASSVRGGQGNEQFF.

J is TRBJ1-6 and V is TRBV6-5; D may be TRBD1 (5 bases). The CDR3 covers 13 residues. V was pared by 7 bases and J by 6 bases, with 10 bases between. CDR1 is MNHEY, CDR2 SVGAGI, per germline. This CDR3 reads CASKGQGNSPLHF. The CDR3 bases are TGTGCCAGCAAGGGGCAAGGTAATTCACCCCTCCACTTT.

V is TRBV29-1 and J is TRBJ1-1; possibly TRBD1 for D (5 bases). There are 13 residues in the CDR3. Germline-derived CDR1 and CDR2 are SQVTM and ANQGSEA. Trimming took 5 bases from V and 3 from J, leaving 13 bases between them. The CDR3 loop reads CSVLYQGDTEAFF. In DNA, the CDR3 is TGCAGCGTTTTGTACCAGGGCGACACTGAAGCTTTCTTT.

This clone turned up a few times. DNA of the CDR3: TGTGCCAGCAGCTTTGGGACAGGAAGTCTGGCCAAAAACATTCAGTACTTC. Amino acids: CASSFGTGSLAKNIQYF. The V gene is TRBV5-6, the J gene TRBJ2-4, with 8 bases lining up with TRBD1. Per germline, CDR1 SGHDT and CDR2 YYEEEE. The CDR3 is 17 amino acids. V lost 2 bases and J lost 1; bases outside the gene matches: 8.

This clone was counted only a few times. The rearrangement joins TRBV5-1 to TRBJ1-1; 8 bases fit TRBD1. Germline V gene lookup returns CDR1 SGHRS and CDR2 YFSETQ. The trim removed 3 bases at V and 6 bases at J, leaving 10 bases unmatched. The CDR3 runs to 15 residues. CDR3 loop: CASSSTGTGMAEAFF. The CDR3 nucleotides read TGCGCCAGCAGCTCTACCGGGACAGGTATGGCTGAAGCTTTCTTT. The full variable domain, completed using reference TRBV5-1 and TRBJ1-1, is KAGVTQTPRYLIKTRGQQVTLSCSPISGHRSVSWYQQTPGQGLQFLFEYFSETQRNKGNFPGRFSGRQFSNSRSEMNVSTLELGDSALYLCASSSTGTGMAEAFFGQGTRLTVV.

The chain carries TRBV9 and TRBJ2-2, with 7 positions matching TRBD1. Germline values: CDR1 SGDLS, CDR2 YYNGEE. V lost 1 base, J lost 6 bases, and 9 bases stayed unmatched. The CDR3 has 16 amino acids. The CDR3 region has the DNA TGTGCCAGCAGCGTACTGGAGACAGGGTCCGCCGGGGAGCTGTTTTTT. Its protein product is CASSVLETGSAGELFF.

This rearrangement joins TRBV30 to TRBJ1-6; a possible D gene is TRBD1 (5 bases). The ends were cut back, 0 bases at V and 8 bases at J, with 11 bases in the middle. The CDR3 length is 14 residues. The germline CDR1 and CDR2 sequences are GTSNPN and SVGIG (reference sequence). The CDR3 loop reads CAWSVIGGDSPLHF. CDR3 DNA sequence: TGTGCCTGGAGTGTAATAGGAGGGGATTCACCCCTCCACTTT.

There are a few counts of this clone. V gene TRBV7-6 combines with J gene TRBJ2-1; a possible D gene is TRBD2 (6 bases). The CDR3 is 13 amino acids. Trimming stripped 0 bases from V and 9 bases from J, with 9 bases between. The germline V gene has CDR1 SGHVS and CDR2 FNYEAQ. The CDR3 loop is CASSLASGSEQFF. For the CDR3, the DNA is TGTGCCAGCAGCTTAGCGTCCGGGAGTGAGCAGTTCTTC.

V usage is TRBV30 and J usage is TRBJ2-2, with TRBD2 matching over 7 bases. This CDR3 comprises 14 residues. V lost 3 bases, J lost 6 bases, and 7 bases stayed unmatched. Germline CDR1 GTSNPN, CDR2 SVGIG (reference sequence). This CDR3 reads CAWSPLTSAGELFF. The DNA for the CDR3 is TGTGCCTGGAGCCCCCTAACTAGCGCCGGGGAGCTGTTTTTT.

The chain links TRBV4-1 to TRBJ2-6; TRBD1 might be the D (5 bases). Germline-derived CDR1 and CDR2 are MGHRA and YSYEKL. Trimming removed 0 bases from V and 0 bases from J, with 9 bases in between. The CDR3 is made up of 17 amino acids. The CDR3 reads CASSQEQVASGANVLTF. The CDR3 region has the DNA TGCGCCAGCAGCCAAGAACAGGTGGCCTCTGGGGCCAACGTCCTGACTTTC.

The CDR3 DNA reads as TGTGCCAGCAGCCCCGGACGACAGGGTTTGGGCACTGAAGCTTTCTTT. Translating it yields CASSPGRQGLGTEAFF. The chain carries TRBV4-2 and TRBJ1-1; TRBD1 agrees at 7 bases. V shed 4 bases and J 4 bases; nucleotides not matched to a gene: 12. The CDR3 length is 16 residues. Germline lookup yields CDR1 LGHNA and CDR2 YNFKEQ.

The chain joins TRBV7-2 to TRBJ1-1; maybe TRBD1 (6 bases). CDR3 length: 13 amino acids. Trimming cost V 1 base and J 10 bases, with 13 bases left between them. Germline CDR1 and CDR2: SGHTA and FQGNSA. Written as DNA, the CDR3 is TGTGCCAGCAGCTTAGTTGAGCAGGGGCGAGCTTTCTTT. It encodes CASSLVEQGRAFF.